Listed below are T cell receptor beta chains from one sample, sequenced in a study of vaccination and CD4 T cells after COVID-19. These receptors have no identified antigens. TCRdb reprocessed the PCR reads with MiXCR, giving one entry per CDR3 protein. This table holds roughly 18,000 distinct CDR3 sequences, roughly 51% found once. This material consisted of CD4+ T cells from blood, cultured in vitro, taken before SARS-CoV-2 vaccination. These receptors came from a human donor who had recovered from COVID-19. CDR3s include the opening cysteine and the closing phenylalanine or tryptophan. D genes are given only for firm matches. Size is omitted from some rows. Given values are once, few, many or a class for expanded clones.

j_call d_call clone_size v_call cdr3_aa cdr3_nt
TRBJ2-3 - - TRBV10-3 CAISEFGVADTQYF TGTGCCATCAGTGAGTTTGGGGTGGCAGATACGCAGTATTTT
TRBJ2-3 TRBD2 - TRBV29-1 CSVAVGLAGDTQYF TGCAGCGTTGCGGTGGGACTAGCAGGAGATACGCAGTATTTT
TRBJ2-5 - - TRBV6-7 CASSQYPRTAKVSGASQETQYF TGTGCCAGCAGCCAGTATCCTCGGACAGCGAAGGTTTCCGGCGCGAGCCAAGAGACCCAGTACTTC
TRBJ2-2 - - TRBV20-1 CSAAKLGTGELFF TGCAGTGCAGCGAAATTGGGAACCGGGGAGCTGTTTTTT
TRBJ1-6 - few TRBV28 CASSSGNSPLHF TGTGCCAGCAGTTCGGGGAATTCACCCCTCCACTTT
TRBJ1-5 TRBD1 - TRBV7-2 CASSADRAQPQHF TGTGCCAGCAGCGCGGACAGGGCTCAGCCCCAGCATTTT
TRBJ1-2 - - TRBV6-5 CASSYRGQDYGYTF TGTGCCAGCAGTTATCGAGGGCAGGACTATGGCTACACCTTC
TRBJ1-5 - few TRBV7-2 CASSLDRDQPQHF TGTGCCAGCAGCTTAGATAGGGATCAGCCCCAGCATTTT
TRBJ2-1 - - TRBV20-1 CSARDPRTGDNEQFF TGCAGTGCTAGGGATCCTAGAACAGGAGACAATGAGCAGTTCTTC
TRBJ2-1 TRBD2 - TRBV20-1 CSARLGRTGYNEQFF TGCAGTGCTAGACTCGGGAGGACGGGATACAATGAGCAGTTCTTC